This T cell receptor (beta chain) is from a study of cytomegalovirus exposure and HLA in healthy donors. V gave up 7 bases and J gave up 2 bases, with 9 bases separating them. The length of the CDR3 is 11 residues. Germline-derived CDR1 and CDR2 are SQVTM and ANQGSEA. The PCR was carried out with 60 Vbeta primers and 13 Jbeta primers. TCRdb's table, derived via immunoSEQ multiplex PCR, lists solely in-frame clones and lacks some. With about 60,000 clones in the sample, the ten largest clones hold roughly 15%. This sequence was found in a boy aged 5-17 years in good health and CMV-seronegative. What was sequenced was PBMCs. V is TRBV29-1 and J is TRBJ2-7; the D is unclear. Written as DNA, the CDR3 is TGCAGCGCCACAGATGCCTACGAGCAGTACTTC. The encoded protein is CSATDAYEQYF.